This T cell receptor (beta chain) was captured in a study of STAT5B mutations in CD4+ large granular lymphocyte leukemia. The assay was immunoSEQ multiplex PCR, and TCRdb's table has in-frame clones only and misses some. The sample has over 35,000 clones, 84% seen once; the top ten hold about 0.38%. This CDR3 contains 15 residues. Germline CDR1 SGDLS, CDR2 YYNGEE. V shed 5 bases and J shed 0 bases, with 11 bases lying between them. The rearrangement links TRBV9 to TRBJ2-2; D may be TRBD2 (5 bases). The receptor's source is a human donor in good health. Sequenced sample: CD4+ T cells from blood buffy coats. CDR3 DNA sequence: TGTGCCAGCAGTGCAGCGGATTCGAACACCGGGGAGCTGTTTTTT. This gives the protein CASSAADSNTGELFF.